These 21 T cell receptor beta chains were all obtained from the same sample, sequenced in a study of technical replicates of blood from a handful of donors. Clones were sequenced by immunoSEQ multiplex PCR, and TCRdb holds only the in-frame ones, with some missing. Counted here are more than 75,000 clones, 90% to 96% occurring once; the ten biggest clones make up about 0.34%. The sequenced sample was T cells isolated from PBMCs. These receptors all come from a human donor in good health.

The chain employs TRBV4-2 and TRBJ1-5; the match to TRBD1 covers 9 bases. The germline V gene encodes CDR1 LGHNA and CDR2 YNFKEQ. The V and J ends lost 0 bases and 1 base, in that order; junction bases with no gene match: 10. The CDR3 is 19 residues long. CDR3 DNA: TGTGCCAGCAGCCAAGATCTCCTAAGGACAGGGGCGAGCAATCAGCCCCAGCATTTT. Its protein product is CASSQDLLRTGASNQPQHF.

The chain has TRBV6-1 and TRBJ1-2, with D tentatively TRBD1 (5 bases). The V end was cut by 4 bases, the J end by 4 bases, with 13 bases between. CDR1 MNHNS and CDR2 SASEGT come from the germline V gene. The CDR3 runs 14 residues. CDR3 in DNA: TGTGCCAGCAGTGCGGGCAGGGAAGCCTATGGCTACACCTTC. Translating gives CASSAGREAYGYTF.

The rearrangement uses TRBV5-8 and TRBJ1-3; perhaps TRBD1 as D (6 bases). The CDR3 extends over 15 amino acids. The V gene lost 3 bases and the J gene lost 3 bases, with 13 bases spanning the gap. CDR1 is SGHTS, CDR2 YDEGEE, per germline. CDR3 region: CASSSPGTIGNTIYF. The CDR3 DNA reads TGTGCCAGCAGCTCGCCCGGGACAATTGGAAACACCATATATTTT.

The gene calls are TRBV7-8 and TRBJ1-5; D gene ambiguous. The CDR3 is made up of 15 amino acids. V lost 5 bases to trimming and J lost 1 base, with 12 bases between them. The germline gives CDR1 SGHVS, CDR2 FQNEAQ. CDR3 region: CASSPRGESNQPQHF. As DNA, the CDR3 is TGTGCCAGCAGCCCGCGTGGAGAGAGCAATCAGCCCCAGCATTTT.

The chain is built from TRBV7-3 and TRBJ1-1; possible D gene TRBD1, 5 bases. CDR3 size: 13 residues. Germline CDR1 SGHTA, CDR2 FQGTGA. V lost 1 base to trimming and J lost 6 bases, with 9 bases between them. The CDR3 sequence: CASSLSRASEAFF. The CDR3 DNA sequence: TGTGCCAGCAGCTTAAGCAGGGCATCTGAAGCTTTCTTT.

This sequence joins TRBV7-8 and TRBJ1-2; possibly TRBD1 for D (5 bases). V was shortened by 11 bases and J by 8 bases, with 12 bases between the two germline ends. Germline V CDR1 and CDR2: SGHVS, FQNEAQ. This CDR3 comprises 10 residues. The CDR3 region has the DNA TGTGCCGGAAAAGGGGAAGGCTACACCTTC. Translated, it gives CAGKGEGYTF.

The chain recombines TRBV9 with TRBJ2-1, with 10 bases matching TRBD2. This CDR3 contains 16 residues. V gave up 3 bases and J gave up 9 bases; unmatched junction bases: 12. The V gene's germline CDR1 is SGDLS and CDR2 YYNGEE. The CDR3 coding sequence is TGTGCCAGCAGCGGGGGTACTAGCGGGAACGTTGGTGAGCAGTTCTTC. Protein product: CASSGGTSGNVGEQFF. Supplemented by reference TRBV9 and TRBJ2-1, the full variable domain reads DSGVTQTPKHLITATGQRVTLRCSPRSGDLSVYWYQQSLDQGLQFLIQYYNGEERAKGNILERFSAQQFPDLHSELNLSSLELGDSALYFCASSGGTSGNVGEQFFGPGTRLTVL.

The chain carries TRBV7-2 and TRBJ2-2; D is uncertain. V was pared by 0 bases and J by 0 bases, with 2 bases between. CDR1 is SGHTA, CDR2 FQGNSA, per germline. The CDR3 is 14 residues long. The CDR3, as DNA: TGTGCCAGCAGCTTAGCCTCGAACACCGGGGAGCTGTTTTTT. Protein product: CASSLASNTGELFF.

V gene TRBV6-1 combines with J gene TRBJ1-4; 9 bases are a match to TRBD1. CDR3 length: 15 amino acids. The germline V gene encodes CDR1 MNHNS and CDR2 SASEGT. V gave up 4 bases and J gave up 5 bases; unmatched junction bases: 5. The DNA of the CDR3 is TGTGCCAGCAGTGCCACAGGGGGCAGGAATGAAAAACTGTTTTTT. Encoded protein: CASSATGGRNEKLFF.

The CDR3 spells CASRGLAGVPGELFF. The CDR3 DNA reads as TGTGCCAGCAGGGGACTAGCGGGAGTACCCGGGGAGCTGTTTTTT. The chain recombines TRBV2 with TRBJ2-2, with 14 bases identical to TRBD2. Germline V gene data show CDR1 as SNHLY and CDR2 as FYNNEI. Unmatched junction bases numbered 3, after V lost 6 bases and J lost 6 bases. The length of the CDR3 is 15 residues.

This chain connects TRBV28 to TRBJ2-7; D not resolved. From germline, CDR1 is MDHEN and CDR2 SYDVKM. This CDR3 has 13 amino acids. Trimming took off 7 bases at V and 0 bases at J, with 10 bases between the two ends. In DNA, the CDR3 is TGTGCCAGCACGCCCTGGAGCTCCTACGAGCAGTACTTC. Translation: CASTPWSSYEQYF.

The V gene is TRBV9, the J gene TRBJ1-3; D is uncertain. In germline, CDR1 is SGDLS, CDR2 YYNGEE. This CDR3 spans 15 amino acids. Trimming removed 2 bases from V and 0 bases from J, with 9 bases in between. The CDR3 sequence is CASSVSDISGNTIYF. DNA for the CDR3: TGTGCCAGCAGCGTTTCAGATATCTCTGGAAACACCATATATTTT.

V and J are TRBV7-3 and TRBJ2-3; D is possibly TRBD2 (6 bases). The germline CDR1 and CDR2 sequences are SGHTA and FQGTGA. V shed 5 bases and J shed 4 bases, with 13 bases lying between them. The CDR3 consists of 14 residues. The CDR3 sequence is CASSVGRRADTQYF. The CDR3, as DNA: TGTGCCAGCAGCGTGGGGCGGAGGGCAGATACGCAGTATTTT.

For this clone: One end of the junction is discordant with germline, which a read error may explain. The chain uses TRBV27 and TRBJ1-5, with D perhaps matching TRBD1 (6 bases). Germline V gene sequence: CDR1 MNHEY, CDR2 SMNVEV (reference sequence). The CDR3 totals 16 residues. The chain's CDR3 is CASSLSAGERNQPQHF. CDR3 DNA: TGTGCCAGCAGTCTATCGGCAGGGGAGCGCAATCAGCCCCAGCATTTT.

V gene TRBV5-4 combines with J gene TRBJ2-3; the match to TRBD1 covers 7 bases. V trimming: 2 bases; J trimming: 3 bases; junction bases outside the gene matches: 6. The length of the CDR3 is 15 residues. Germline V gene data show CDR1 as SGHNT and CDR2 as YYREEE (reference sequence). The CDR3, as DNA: TGTGCCAGCAGCTTTAACGGACAGGTGACAGATACGCAGTATTTT. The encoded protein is CASSFNGQVTDTQYF. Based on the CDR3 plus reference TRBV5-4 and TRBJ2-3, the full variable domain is ETGVTQSPTHLIKTRGQQVTLRCSSQSGHNTVSWYQQALGQGPQFIFQYYREEENGRGNFPPRFSGLQFPNYSSELNVNALELDDSALYLCASSFNGQVTDTQYFGPGTRLTVL.

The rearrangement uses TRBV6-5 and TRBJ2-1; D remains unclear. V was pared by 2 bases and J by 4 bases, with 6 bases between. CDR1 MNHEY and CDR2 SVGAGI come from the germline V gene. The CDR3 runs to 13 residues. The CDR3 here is CASSYANYNEQFF. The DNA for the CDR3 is TGTGCCAGCAGTTACGCGAATTACAATGAGCAGTTCTTC.

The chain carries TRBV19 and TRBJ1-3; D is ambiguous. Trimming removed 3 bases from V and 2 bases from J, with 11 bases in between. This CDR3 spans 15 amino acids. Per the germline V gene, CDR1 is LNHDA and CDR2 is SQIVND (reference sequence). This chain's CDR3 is CASSILAAAGNTIYF. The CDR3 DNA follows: TGTGCCAGTAGTATCCTTGCGGCGGCTGGAAACACCATATATTTT. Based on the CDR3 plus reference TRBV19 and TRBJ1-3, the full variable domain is DGGITQSPKYLFRKEGQNVTLSCEQNLNHDAMYWYRQDPGQGLRLIYYSQIVNDFQKGDIAEGYSVSREKKESFPLTVTSAQKNPTAFYLCASSILAAAGNTIYFGEGSWLTVV.

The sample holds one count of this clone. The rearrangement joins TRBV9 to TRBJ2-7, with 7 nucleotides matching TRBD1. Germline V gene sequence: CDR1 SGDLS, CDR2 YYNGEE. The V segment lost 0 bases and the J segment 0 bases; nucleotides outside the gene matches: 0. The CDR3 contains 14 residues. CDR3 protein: CASSVEGASYEQYF. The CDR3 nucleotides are TGTGCCAGCAGCGTAGAGGGGGCCTCCTACGAGCAGTACTTC.

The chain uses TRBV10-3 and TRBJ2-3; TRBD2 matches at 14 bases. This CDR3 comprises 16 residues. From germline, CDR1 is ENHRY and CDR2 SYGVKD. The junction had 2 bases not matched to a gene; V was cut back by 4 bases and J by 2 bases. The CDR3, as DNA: TGTGCCATCAGTGGGACTAGCGGGAGGACCACAGATACGCAGTATTTT. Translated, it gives CAISGTSGRTTDTQYF.

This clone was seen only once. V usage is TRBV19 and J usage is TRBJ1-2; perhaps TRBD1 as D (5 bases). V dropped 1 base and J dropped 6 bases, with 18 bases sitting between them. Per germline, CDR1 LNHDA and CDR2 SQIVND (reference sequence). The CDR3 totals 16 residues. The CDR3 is CASSIGYGRTKDGYTF. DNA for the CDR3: TGTGCCAGTAGTATAGGCTACGGGAGGACAAAGGATGGCTACACCTTC.

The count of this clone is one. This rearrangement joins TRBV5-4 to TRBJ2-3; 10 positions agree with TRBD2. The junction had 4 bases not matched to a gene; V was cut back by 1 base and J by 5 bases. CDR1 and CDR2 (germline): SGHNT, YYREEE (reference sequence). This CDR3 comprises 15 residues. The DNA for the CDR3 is TGTGCCAGCAGCTTGTACCTAGCGGGAGTAGATACGCAGTATTTT. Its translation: CASSLYLAGVDTQYF.